This TCR beta chain came from a study of blood T cell repertoires in COVID-19. Study as a whole: Acute and convalescent COVID-19 specimens originated in the United States, Italy and Spain. PBMCs, B-cell-depleted T cells, or T cells were the source of the cDNA or gDNA that made up the material.

Concerning this clone: This sample also contains other DNA sequences that code for the same CDR3.

CDR1 and CDR2 from the germline V gene are MNHNS and SASEGT. V lost 0 bases and J 0 bases, leaving 6 bases between the germline ends. The CDR3 is made up of 16 amino acids. Participants' reported clinical history set cohort assignment. Original processing methods: Reference gene primer amplification yielded estimated nucleated cell counts. Method: immunoSEQ multiplex PCR; TCRdb's copy keeps in-frame clones and lacks some. That table supplies the V and J calls and clone size; D and trimming were determined from the DNA. The table lists 300,000 to 400,000 clones, approximately 90% of them singletons. The chain links TRBV6-1 to TRBJ1-6; no clear D gene. The sequence derives from a woman in her twenties or thirties with acute COVID-19. Material for sequencing was PBMCs or T cells enriched from blood (not recorded which). The CDR3 region is CASSEAGVSYNSPLHF. The CDR3 coding sequence is TGTGCCAGCAGTGAAGCGGGAGTCTCCTATAATTCACCCCTCCACTTT.